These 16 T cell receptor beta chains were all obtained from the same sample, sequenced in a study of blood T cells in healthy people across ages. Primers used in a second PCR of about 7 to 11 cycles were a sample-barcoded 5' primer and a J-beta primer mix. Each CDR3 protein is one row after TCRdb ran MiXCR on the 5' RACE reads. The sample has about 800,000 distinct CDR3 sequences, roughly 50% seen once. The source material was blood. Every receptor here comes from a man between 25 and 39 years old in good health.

CDR3 DNA sequence: TGTGCCAGCAGTTTCGGGCGGGGAGTCGGGGAGACCCAGTACTTC. Its protein product is CASSFGRGVGETQYF. The chain is built from TRBV12-3 or TRBV12-4 and TRBJ2-5, with D maybe TRBD2 (6 bases). The V end was cut by 3 bases, the J end by 5 bases, with 16 bases between. The CDR3 contains 15 residues.

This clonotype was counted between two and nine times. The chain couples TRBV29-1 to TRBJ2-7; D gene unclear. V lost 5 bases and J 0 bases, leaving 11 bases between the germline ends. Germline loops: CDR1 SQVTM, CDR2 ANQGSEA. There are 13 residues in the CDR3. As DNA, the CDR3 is TGCAGCGTTCTCGACGGTAACTCCTACGAGCAGTACTTC. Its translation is CSVLDGNSYEQYF.

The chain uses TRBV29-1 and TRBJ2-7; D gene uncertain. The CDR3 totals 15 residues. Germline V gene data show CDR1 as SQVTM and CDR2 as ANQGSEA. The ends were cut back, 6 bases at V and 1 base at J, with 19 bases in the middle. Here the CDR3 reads CSVRSDPYPSYEQYF. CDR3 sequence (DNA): TGCAGCGTCCGTTCGGACCCCTACCCATCCTACGAGCAGTACTTC.

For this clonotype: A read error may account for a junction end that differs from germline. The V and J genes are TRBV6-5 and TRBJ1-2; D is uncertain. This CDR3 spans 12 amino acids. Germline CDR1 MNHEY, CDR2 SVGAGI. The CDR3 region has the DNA TGTGCCGGCAGACCAAGGGCTAATGGCTACACCTTC. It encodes CAGRPRANGYTF.

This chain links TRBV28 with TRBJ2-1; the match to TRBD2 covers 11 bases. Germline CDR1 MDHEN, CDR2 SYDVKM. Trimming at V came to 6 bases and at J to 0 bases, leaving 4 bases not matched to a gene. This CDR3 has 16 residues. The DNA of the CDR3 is TGTGCCAGCAGGCCGGGACTAGCGGACTCCTACAATGAGCAGTTCTTC. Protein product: CASRPGLADSYNEQFF.

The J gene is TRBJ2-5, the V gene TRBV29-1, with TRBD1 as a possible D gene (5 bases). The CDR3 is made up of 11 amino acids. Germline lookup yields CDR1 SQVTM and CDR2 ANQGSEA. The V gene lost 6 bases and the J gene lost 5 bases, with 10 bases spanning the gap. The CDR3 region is CSVSQVETQYF. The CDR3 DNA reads TGCAGCGTCTCACAGGTGGAGACCCAGTACTTC.

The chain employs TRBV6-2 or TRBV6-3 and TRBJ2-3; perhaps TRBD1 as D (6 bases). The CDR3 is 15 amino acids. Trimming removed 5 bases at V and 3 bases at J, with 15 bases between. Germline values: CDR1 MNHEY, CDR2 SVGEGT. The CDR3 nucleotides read TGTGCCAGCAGTAAGACGACAGGTCAGACAGATACGCAGTATTTT. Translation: CASSKTTGQTDTQYF.

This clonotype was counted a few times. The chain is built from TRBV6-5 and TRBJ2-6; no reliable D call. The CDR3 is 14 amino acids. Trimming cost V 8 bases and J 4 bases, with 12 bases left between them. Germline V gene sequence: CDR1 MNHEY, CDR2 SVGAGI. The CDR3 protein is CASLDGSGANVLTF. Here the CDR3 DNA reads TGTGCCAGCCTGGATGGCTCCGGGGCCAACGTCCTGACTTTC.

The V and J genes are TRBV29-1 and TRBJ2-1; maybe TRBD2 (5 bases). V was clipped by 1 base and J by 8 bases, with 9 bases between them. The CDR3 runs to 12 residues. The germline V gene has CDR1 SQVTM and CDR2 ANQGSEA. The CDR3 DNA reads TGCAGCGTTGAAGGTGAGGGTGATGAGCAGTTCTTC. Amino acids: CSVEGEGDEQFF.

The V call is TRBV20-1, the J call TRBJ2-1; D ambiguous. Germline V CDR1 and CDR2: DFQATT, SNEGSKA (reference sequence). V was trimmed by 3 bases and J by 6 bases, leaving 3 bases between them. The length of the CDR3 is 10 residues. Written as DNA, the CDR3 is TGCAGTGCTAGCATCAATGAGCAGTTCTTC. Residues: CSASINEQFF.

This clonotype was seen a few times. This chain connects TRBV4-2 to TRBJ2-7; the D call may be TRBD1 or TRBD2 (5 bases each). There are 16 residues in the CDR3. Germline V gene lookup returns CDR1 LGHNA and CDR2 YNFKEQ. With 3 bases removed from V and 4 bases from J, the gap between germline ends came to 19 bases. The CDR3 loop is CASSQDEGPLIYEQYF. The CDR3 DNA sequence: TGTGCCAGCAGCCAGGACGAGGGACCGCTAATTTACGAGCAGTACTTC.

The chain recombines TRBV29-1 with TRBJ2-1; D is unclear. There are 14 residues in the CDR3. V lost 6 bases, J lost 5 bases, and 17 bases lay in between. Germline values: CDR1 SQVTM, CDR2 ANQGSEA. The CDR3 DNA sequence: TGCAGCGTCTACCTTGACCAAAAAAACAATGAGCAGTTCTTC. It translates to CSVYLDQKNNEQFF.

CDR3 DNA sequence: TGTGCCAGCAGGGAATCGGGACGGTTCTACGAGCAGTACTTC. Translating gives CASRESGRFYEQYF. V and J are TRBV28 and TRBJ2-7; perhaps D is TRBD1 or TRBD2 (5 bases each). V shed 6 bases and J shed 3 bases, with 15 bases lying between them. Germline lookup yields CDR1 MDHEN and CDR2 SYDVKM. This CDR3 is built from 14 residues.

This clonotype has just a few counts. The CDR3 DNA sequence: TGTGCCAGCACCTTAGGTGGGGCCACAGATACGCAGTATTTT. This encodes CASTLGGATDTQYF. V and J are TRBV12-3 or TRBV12-4 and TRBJ2-3; D perhaps matches TRBD1 (5 bases). The V end was cut by 7 bases, the J end by 2 bases, with 13 bases between. This CDR3 comprises 14 residues.

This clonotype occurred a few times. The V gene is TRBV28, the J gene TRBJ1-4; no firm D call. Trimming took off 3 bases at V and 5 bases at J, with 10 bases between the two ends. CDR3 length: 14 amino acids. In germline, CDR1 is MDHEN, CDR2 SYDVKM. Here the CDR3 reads CASSFRRENEKLFF. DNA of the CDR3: TGTGCCAGCAGTTTTCGACGAGAAAATGAAAAACTGTTTTTT. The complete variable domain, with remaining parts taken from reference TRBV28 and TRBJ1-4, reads DVKVTQSSRYLVKRTGEKVFLECVQDMDHENMFWYRQDPGLGLRLIYFSYDVKMKEKGDIPEGYSVSREKKERFSLILESASTNQTSMYLCASSFRRENEKLFFGSGTQLSVL.

The CDR3 nucleotides are TGTGCCAGCAGCTTAGGGGGGACTTCGGAGCATCAGCCCCAGCATTTT. It translates to CASSLGGTSEHQPQHF. V gene TRBV7-9 combines with J gene TRBJ1-5; TRBD1 might be the D (5 bases). Germline lookup yields CDR1 SEHNR and CDR2 FQNEAQ (reference sequence). Deletions cut 1 base from V and 5 bases from J, with 15 bases between. The CDR3 extends over 16 amino acids.